This TCR beta chain is from a study of cytomegalovirus exposure and HLA in healthy donors. Clones were read by immunoSEQ multiplex PCR, and TCRdb kept only the in-frame ones, dropping some. The sample yields more than 100,000 clones, roughly 90% seen once. Germline V CDR1 and CDR2: LNHDA, SQIVND (reference sequence). This CDR3 contains 17 residues. J lost 0 bases, V lost 5 bases, and 8 bases had no gene match. The sample taken for sequencing was PBMCs. The sequence came from a woman aged 18-29 years in good health and CMV-seropositive. The chain has TRBV19 and TRBJ1-2; 11 nucleotides align to TRBD1. CDR3 DNA sequence: TGTGCCAGTAGTGTTTGGGACAGGGGGACGGCTAACTATGGCTACACCTTC. Translation: CASSVWDRGTANYGYTF.